These 17 T cell receptor beta chains share one sample of origin, sequenced in a study of T cell responses to AZD1222 COVID-19 vaccine. Data came from immunoSEQ multiplex PCR; TCRdb stores just in-frame clones and leaves some out. The sample lists approximately 170,000 clones; around nine tenths were seen once. The sample was peripheral blood, taken 28 days after the second AZD1222 dose. Source of these receptors: an adult who received the AZD1222 COVID-19 vaccine.

This chain joins TRBV19 and TRBJ2-7; D is perhaps TRBD2 (6 bases). The CDR3 length is 14 residues. Trimming cost V 3 bases and J 3 bases, with 12 bases left between them. Per germline, CDR1 LNHDA and CDR2 SQIVND (reference sequence). CDR3 sequence (DNA): TGTGCCAGTAGTATCCCCCGGGGAGGCTACGAGCAGTACTTC. Protein product: CASSIPRGGYEQYF.

J is TRBJ2-7 and V is TRBV18; possibly TRBD1 for D (7 bases). Germline V gene data show CDR1 as KGHSH and CDR2 as LQKENI. V was shortened by 0 bases and J by 1 base, with 10 bases between the two germline ends. The CDR3 sequence is 15 residues long. CDR3 nucleotide sequence: TGTGCCAGCTCACCACCGGCAGGGGGGTCCTACGAGCAGTACTTC. This encodes CASSPPAGGSYEQYF.

This sequence joins TRBV14 and TRBJ1-1, with D unresolved. Germline lookup yields CDR1 SGHDN and CDR2 FVKESK. The germline V and J ends were trimmed by 0 bases and 7 bases, with 12 bases remaining between them. The length of the CDR3 is 14 residues. The CDR3 DNA sequence: TGTGCCAGCAGCCAAGAGACCGGGGTCAGTGAAGCTTTCTTT. This translates into CASSQETGVSEAFF.

The chain carries TRBV19 and TRBJ1-2; D is ambiguous. Per the germline V gene, CDR1 is LNHDA and CDR2 is SQIVND (reference sequence). This CDR3 region has 13 residues. V was clipped by 5 bases and J by 2 bases, with 9 bases between them. As DNA, the CDR3 is TGTGCCAGTAGTCTAGGCCTAAACTATGGCTACACCTTC. Protein sequence: CASSLGLNYGYTF.

This clone has only a few counts. The chain is built from TRBV29-1 and TRBJ1-3; no firm D call. Germline CDR1 and CDR2: SQVTM and ANQGSEA. The V gene lost 6 bases and the J gene lost 0 bases, with 9 bases spanning the gap. CDR3 length: 13 residues. In DNA form, the CDR3 reads TGCAGCGTACGGGCCGCCTCTGGAAACACCATATATTTT. It yields the protein CSVRAASGNTIYF.

The chain employs TRBV6-5 and TRBJ2-3; 10 bases fit TRBD2. V gave up 6 bases and J gave up 1 base; unmatched junction bases: 4. The CDR3 spans 15 residues. The germline V gene encodes CDR1 MNHEY and CDR2 SVGAGI. CDR3 residues: CASRGGTSGTDTQYF. In DNA, the CDR3 is TGTGCCAGCAGGGGGGGGACTAGCGGCACAGATACGCAGTATTTT.

The chain couples TRBV10-1 to TRBJ1-2; D gene ambiguous. The germline V gene has CDR1 WNHNN and CDR2 SYGVQD (reference sequence). This CDR3 comprises 10 residues. V gave up 6 bases and J gave up 8 bases, with 7 bases separating them. Written as DNA, the CDR3 is TGCGCCAGCAGATTCGGGGGCTACACCTTC. This codes for CASRFGGYTF.

This clone has only one observation. V and J are TRBV7-9 and TRBJ1-6, with D maybe TRBD1 (6 bases). Trimming took 8 bases from V and 13 from J, leaving 21 bases between them. Germline V CDR1 and CDR2: SEHNR, FQNEAQ (reference sequence). The CDR3 length is 14 residues. CDR3 bases: TGTGCCAGCGCCCCGTCGGGGGGCCTCGAGCCCCTCCACTTT. Translating gives CASAPSGGLEPLHF.

This clone appeared a few times. The V call is TRBV19, the J call TRBJ1-4; D ambiguous. CDR1 LNHDA and CDR2 SQIVND come from the germline V gene (reference sequence). There are 14 residues in the CDR3. V lost 6 bases, J lost 0 bases, and 8 bases lay in between. The CDR3 DNA follows: TGTGCCAGTAGAGACGGTGCAACTAATGAAAAACTGTTTTTT. This translates into CASRDGATNEKLFF.

The count of this clone is one. The rearrangement uses TRBV14 and TRBJ1-2; D gene unclear. In germline, CDR1 is SGHDN, CDR2 FVKESK. This CDR3 is 15 amino acids long. Trimming took off 0 bases at V and 5 bases at J, with 13 bases between the two ends. CDR3 residues: CASSQERGWVYGYTF. CDR3 nucleotide sequence: TGTGCCAGCAGCCAAGAGCGCGGCTGGGTTTATGGCTACACCTTC. The whole variable domain, filled in from reference TRBV14 and TRBJ1-2, reads EAGVTQFPSHSVIEKGQTVTLRCDPISGHDNLYWYRRVMGKEIKFLLHFVKESKQDESGMPNNRFLAERTGGTYSTLKVQPAELEDSGVYFCASSQERGWVYGYTFGSGTRLTVV.

The rearrangement joins TRBV6-5 to TRBJ2-2; TRBD2 aligns across 8 bases. CDR1 is MNHEY, CDR2 SVGAGI, per germline. J gave up 3 bases and V 5 bases, and 5 bases lay outside the gene matches. This CDR3 spans 15 amino acids. The CDR3 sequence: CASSPGTSHTGELFF. The DNA for the CDR3 is TGTGCCAGCAGTCCTGGGACTAGTCACACCGGGGAGCTGTTTTTT.

With respect to this clone: At one boundary the junction diverges from the germline segment, which might be a read error. The J gene is TRBJ2-7, the V gene TRBV4-2; D possibly corresponds to TRBD2 (6 bases). Germline V gene sequence: CDR1 LGHNA, CDR2 YNFKEQ. CDR3 length equals 13 residues. CDR3 region: CASSQDAGEAAKF. The CDR3 DNA is TGTGCCAGCAGCCAAGATGCCGGGGAGGCGGCAAAGTTC.

The CDR3 bases are TGTGCCAGCAGTGGTTTCCTAGCGGGATCCACAGATACGCAGTATTTT. Amino acids: CASSGFLAGSTDTQYF. The rearrangement links TRBV2 to TRBJ2-3; 9 nucleotides line up with TRBD2. CDR1 is SNHLY, CDR2 FYNNEI, per germline. After removal of 4 bases from V and 2 bases from J, the junction contained 7 bases not matched to a gene. The CDR3 loop spans 16 amino acids.

The chain employs TRBV5-6 and TRBJ1-5; D is unresolved. This CDR3 region has 12 residues. The ends were cut back, 4 bases at V and 1 base at J, with 3 bases in the middle. Germline lookup yields CDR1 SGHDT and CDR2 YYEEEE. CDR3 sequence: CASSVSNQPQHF. The CDR3 DNA reads TGTGCCAGCAGCGTCAGCAATCAGCCCCAGCATTTT.

This chain joins TRBV5-5 and TRBJ1-4; 9 positions match TRBD1. V shed 4 bases, J shed 6 bases, and the junction held 10 bases outside the gene matches. CDR3 length equals 16 residues. The germline V gene encodes CDR1 SGHKS and CDR2 YYEKEE (reference sequence). The CDR3 spells CASSPRNRGLDEKLFF. For the CDR3, the DNA is TGTGCCAGCAGCCCTCGGAACAGGGGGCTTGATGAAAAACTGTTTTTT.

This clone came up a few times. Germline is not matched at one junction end, which may reflect a read error. V is TRBV6-1 and J is TRBJ2-7, with a possible D match to TRBD1 (6 bases). Germline V gene lookup returns CDR1 MNHNS and CDR2 SASEGT. The CDR3 consists of 13 residues. In DNA, the CDR3 is TGTGCCAGCAGTGAAGCTTTCTCGACAGGCAGTTCCTTC. Protein: CASSEAFSTGSSF.

The rearrangement joins TRBV30 to TRBJ1-2, with D tentatively TRBD1 (6 bases). V was clipped by 3 bases and J by 8 bases, with 16 bases between them. The CDR3 runs 13 residues. Germline lookup yields CDR1 GTSNPN and CDR2 SVGIG (reference sequence). CDR3 residues: CAWSLTGIWGYTF. The CDR3 coding sequence is TGTGCCTGGAGCCTAACAGGGATTTGGGGCTACACCTTC.